A selection of T cell receptor beta chains follows, all from one sample in a study of Graves' ophthalmopathy and Graves' hyperthyroidism. Each CDR3 protein gets one entry after TCRdb re-called the multiplex PCR reads with MiXCR. The data contain approximately 160,000 distinct CDR3 sequences, around two fifths of them singletons. Sequencing used peripheral blood. These receptors all stem from a middle-aged woman with Graves' ophthalmopathy. CDR3s include the opening cysteine and the closing phenylalanine or tryptophan. The D gene is left open where the match is weak. Expanded clones get a size class; other rows say once, few or many, or leave the size out.

cdr3_length	d_call	clone_size	j_call	v_call	cdr3_nt	cdr3_aa
14	TRBD2	many	TRBJ2-7	TRBV2	TGTGCCAGCAGTGTTAGCGGGAGGGCGGACGAGCAGTACTTC	CASSVSGRADEQYF
13	-	-	TRBJ2-7	TRBV30	TGTGCCTGGAGTGTAGAGGAGCCCTACGAGCAGTACTTC	CAWSVEEPYEQYF
15	-	-	TRBJ2-7	TRBV6-1	TGTGCCAGCAGTGAAGGAAGAGGTCTGGGGTACGAGCAGTACTTC	CASSEGRGLGYEQYF
16	-	once	TRBJ2-5	TRBV3-1	TGTGCCAGCAGCCAAGGCATAGGACAAGCCAAAGAGACCCAGTACTTC	CASSQGIGQAKETQYF
14	-	many	TRBJ2-7	TRBV30	TGTGCCTGGAGCGGCTTAGCTGATCCCTACGAGCAGTACTTC	CAWSGLADPYEQYF
14	TRBD1	once	TRBJ2-5	TRBV20-1	TGCAGTGCTAGTCCCCCGACAGGGGTGGAGACCCAGTACTTC	CSASPPTGVETQYF
11	-	many	TRBJ2-7	TRBV28	TGTGCCACCGAGACAAACTACGAGCAGTACTTC	CATETNYEQYF
14	-	-	TRBJ1-2	TRBV6-1	TGTGCCAGCAGCAACATCCGGCCGGTAATTGGCTACACCTTC	CASSNIRPVIGYTF
15	-	many	TRBJ2-7	TRBV15	TGTGCCACCAGCAGAGTCAGATACCCGTCCTACGAGCAGTACTTC	CATSRVRYPSYEQYF
15	-	many	TRBJ1-3	TRBV7-2	TGTGCCAGCAGCCGGACCGTTGACTCTGGAAACACCATATATTTT	CASSRTVDSGNTIYF
12	-	few	TRBJ1-1	TRBV12-3/TRBV12-4	TGTGCCAGCAGACTCAAGAACACTGAAGCTTTCTTT	CASRLKNTEAFF
14	TRBD1	-	TRBJ1-6	TRBV12-3/TRBV12-4	TGTGCCAGCAGTGCCGGGACAGGTCTCTCACCCCTCCACTTT	CASSAGTGLSPLHF
14	-	once	TRBJ2-5	TRBV9	TGTGCCAGCAGCGTAGCAACTGGTAAAGAGACCCAGTACTTC	CASSVATGKETQYF
14	TRBD1	many	TRBJ1-1	TRBV13	TGTGCCAGCAGCTTCCTAACAGGGGGCACTGAAGCTTTCTTT	CASSFLTGGTEAFF
13	-	many	TRBJ1-1	TRBV29-1	TGCAGCGTTGCCATGTTTGAGGGTACCGAAGCTTTCTTT	CSVAMFEGTEAFF
12	-	many	TRBJ2-7	TRBV19	TGTGCCAGTACCCGAAGCCAGGTCGAGCAGTACTTC	CASTRSQVEQYF
12	-	-	TRBJ2-5	TRBV11-1	TGTGCCAGCAGCCCTATTGCTGAGACCCAGTACTTC	CASSPIAETQYF
14	-	many	TRBJ1-2	TRBV19	TGTGCCAGTGAAGGACAGACTGCTAACTATGGCTACACCTTC	CASEGQTANYGYTF
16	TRBD1	many	TRBJ1-5	TRBV11-2	TGTGCCAGCAGCTCGACAGGGCGGGATGGCCTGATGCCCCAGCATTTT	CASSSTGRDGLMPQHF
15	-	-	TRBJ1-2	TRBV6-5	TGTGCCAGCAGTTACTCGATCAGGGAATCCTATGGCTACACCTTC	CASSYSIRESYGYTF
15	-	many	TRBJ2-7	TRBV2	TGTGCCAGCAGTCAGACCGGGACCGGATACTACGAGCAGTACTTC	CASSQTGTGYYEQYF
14	TRBD1	-	TRBJ2-5	TRBV12-3/TRBV12-4	TGTGCCAGCAGCCGGGGACAGGGGAAAGAGACCCAGTACTTC	CASSRGQGKETQYF
15	-	-	TRBJ2-7	TRBV27	TGTGCCAGCAGTTTAGGGGTCGGGAGTCCGCTCGAGCAGTACTTC	CASSLGVGSPLEQYF
14	-	-	TRBJ1-2	TRBV6-1	TGTGCCAGCAGTGATACAGGGTATGGCTATGGCTACACCTTC	CASSDTGYGYGYTF
19	TRBD1	-	TRBJ2-7	TRBV10-1	TGCGCCAGCAGTGAACCTGCCCGGAACAGGGGGCGCATCAGATACGAGCAGTACTTC	CASSEPARNRGRIRYEQYF
13	TRBD1	-	TRBJ2-7	TRBV10-3	TGTGCCACCTCGACAGGGGAACATACCGAGCAGTACTTC	CATSTGEHTEQYF
13	TRBD1	many	TRBJ1-5	TRBV20-1	TGCAGTGCTGGGGACAGGGTCAATCAGCCCCAGCATTTT	CSAGDRVNQPQHF
14	TRBD2	-	TRBJ2-7	TRBV12-3/TRBV12-4	TGTGCCAGCAGTCCGAGCGGGAGCAACAGCGAGCAGTACTTC	CASSPSGSNSEQYF